One and the same sample provided the 31 T cell receptor beta chains below, sequenced in a study of technical replicates of blood from a handful of donors. Here immunoSEQ multiplex PCR was the method, and the copy in TCRdb shows in-frame clones only, minus some. The table records about 71,000 clones, nearly 98% of them present only once. The sample consisted of T cells isolated from PBMCs. These receptors came from a human donor in good health.

This chain links TRBV19 with TRBJ1-1; 9 bases agree with TRBD1. Germline V gene data show CDR1 as LNHDA and CDR2 as SQIVND (reference sequence). The CDR3 is made up of 11 amino acids. J gave up 12 bases and V 6 bases, and 5 bases lay outside the gene matches. The CDR3 sequence is CASRRGQGTFF. The CDR3 DNA reads TGTGCCAGTAGAAGGGGACAGGGAACTTTCTTT.

The J gene is TRBJ1-1, the V gene TRBV6-5, with D perhaps TRBD1 (5 bases). Germline V gene data show CDR1 as MNHEY and CDR2 as SVGAGI. The CDR3 loop spans 12 amino acids. V was clipped by 2 bases and J by 8 bases, with 9 bases between them. The CDR3 DNA reads TGTGCCAGCAGTTACCAGGGTAGGGAAGCTTTCTTT. It codes for CASSYQGREAFF.

The chain combines TRBV7-6 with TRBJ2-7; 11 bases agree with TRBD2. CDR1 is SGHVS, CDR2 FNYEAQ, per germline. CDR3 length: 14 amino acids. V was clipped by 5 bases and J by 3 bases; unmatched bases: 3. CDR3 bases: TGTGCCAGCAGCCCCGGGACTAGCGGCTACGAGCAGTACTTC. Amino acid sequence: CASSPGTSGYEQYF.

V usage is TRBV5-4 and J usage is TRBJ2-2; 14 bases map to TRBD2. The CDR3 loop spans 16 amino acids. Germline lookup yields CDR1 SGHNT and CDR2 YYREEE (reference sequence). V dropped 9 bases and J dropped 9; count of bases not matched to a gene: 13. The CDR3, as DNA: TGTGCCATAACGAACGGGACTAGCGGGAGCGGAAGGGAGCTGTTTTTT. Amino acids: CAITNGTSGSGRELFF.

CDR3 coding DNA: TGTGCCAGCAGCCCGGGACAGTCCCACGAGCAGTACTTC. Amino acid sequence: CASSPGQSHEQYF. The rearrangement uses TRBV11-3 and TRBJ2-7, with 7 positions matching TRBD1. Trimming cost V 5 bases and J 5 bases; bases outside gene matches: 6. The germline V gene has CDR1 SGHNT and CDR2 YENEEA. The CDR3 covers 13 residues.

The chain recombines TRBV30 with TRBJ1-4; tentatively, D is TRBD1 (5 bases). With 0 bases removed from V and 8 bases from J, the gap between germline ends came to 19 bases. This CDR3 comprises 16 residues. In germline, CDR1 is GTSNPN, CDR2 SVGIG (reference sequence). Written as DNA, the CDR3 is TGTGCCTGGAGTGTAACGGGGGACCCTAGGGGAGAAAAACTGTTTTTT. Translation: CAWSVTGDPRGEKLFF.

The gene calls are TRBV4-1 and TRBJ2-7, with 9 bases that match TRBD1. The V and J ends lost 1 base and 6 bases, in that order; junction bases with no gene match: 7. The CDR3 is made up of 15 amino acids. From germline, CDR1 is MGHRA and CDR2 YSYEKL. CDR3 region: CASSQAGTGRREQYF. In nucleotides, the CDR3 is TGCGCCAGCAGCCAAGCCGGGACAGGGAGACGCGAGCAGTACTTC.

This chain joins TRBV2 and TRBJ1-5; no reliable D call. The CDR3 sequence is 16 residues long. In germline, CDR1 is SNHLY, CDR2 FYNNEI. The V end lost 4 bases, the J end lost 7 bases, and 20 bases lay between the germline ends. In nucleotides, the CDR3 is TGTGCCAGCAGTGGAGTAGGAGGTCCTGTAGGGCAGCCCCAGCATTTT. This codes for CASSGVGGPVGQPQHF.

CDR3 protein: CASSYSGQTQETQYF. In DNA, the CDR3 is TGTGCCAGCAGTTACTCTGGACAGACCCAAGAGACCCAGTACTTC. This chain connects TRBV6-5 to TRBJ2-5; D may be TRBD1 (6 bases). The V gene's germline CDR1 is MNHEY and CDR2 SVGAGI. V was shortened by 0 bases and J by 1 base, with 9 bases between the two germline ends. This CDR3 region has 15 residues.

This clone was recorded once. The chain links TRBV13 to TRBJ2-7; perhaps TRBD1 as D (5 bases). CDR1 is PRHDT, CDR2 FYEKMQ, per germline (reference sequence). CDR3 length: 14 residues. V lost 4 bases and J 6 bases, leaving 16 bases between the germline ends. CDR3 DNA sequence: TGTGCCAGCAGCTCGATACGACAGAGTTCCGAGCAGTACTTC. Translating gives CASSSIRQSSEQYF.

CDR3 in DNA: TGTGCCAGCAGTGGGTACGGGACAGACACTGAAGCTTTCTTT. It yields the protein CASSGYGTDTEAFF. This chain joins TRBV6-1 and TRBJ1-1, with 7 bases aligning to TRBD1. Germline V gives CDR1 MNHNS, CDR2 SASEGT. CDR3 length equals 14 residues. J gave up 3 bases and V 4 bases, and 5 bases lay outside the gene matches.

V gene TRBV7-9 combines with J gene TRBJ2-2; 7 bases match TRBD1. This CDR3 contains 15 residues. Losses at the gene ends were 4 bases for V and 4 bases for J; bases not matched to a gene: 6. Germline V gene sequence: CDR1 SEHNR, CDR2 FQNEAQ (reference sequence). The DNA of the CDR3 is TGTGCCAGCAGCTCGCCGGGACAGCGCACCGGGGAGCTGTTTTTT. Amino acid sequence: CASSSPGQRTGELFF. Based on the CDR3 plus reference TRBV7-9 and TRBJ2-2, the full variable domain is DTGVSQNPRHKITKRGQNVTFRCDPISEHNRLYWYRQTLGQGPEFLTYFQNEAQLEKSRLLSDRFSAERPKGSFSTLEIQRTEQGDSAMYLCASSSPGQRTGELFFGEGSRLTVL.

The chain joins TRBV11-2 to TRBJ2-7, with TRBD2 matching over 15 bases. CDR3 length equals 17 residues. CDR1 is SGHAT, CDR2 FQNNGV, per germline. J gave up 7 bases and V 4 bases, and 11 bases lay outside the gene matches. CDR3 region: CASSSRTSGRATREQYF. DNA for the CDR3: TGTGCCAGCAGCTCGCGGACTAGCGGGAGGGCTACGAGAGAGCAGTACTTC.

The V call is TRBV7-7, the J call TRBJ2-7, with 9 bases aligning to TRBD1. Germline trimming cut 1 base from V and 3 bases from J; bases unmatched to any gene: 4. Per germline, CDR1 SSHAT and CDR2 FNYEAQ (reference sequence). The CDR3 has 15 residues. CDR3 DNA: TGTGCCAGCAGCTTAGAACAGGGGGCTCTCTACGAGCAGTACTTC. Translation gives CASSLEQGALYEQYF.

DNA for the CDR3: TGCGCCAGCAGCCAAGCCGGACAAGCCTACGAGCAGTACTTC. This codes for CASSQAGQAYEQYF. The chain links TRBV4-1 to TRBJ2-7, with a weak D call TRBD1 (5 bases). V lost 1 base and J lost 2, with 9 bases in between. The CDR3 totals 14 residues. Germline V gene data show CDR1 as MGHRA and CDR2 as YSYEKL.

This clone is a singleton in its sample. The chain has TRBV27 and TRBJ2-5; D perhaps matches TRBD1 (6 bases). Germline CDR1 and CDR2: MNHEY and SMNVEV (reference sequence). With 3 bases removed from V and 7 bases from J, the gap between germline ends came to 12 bases. This CDR3 spans 13 amino acids. Here the CDR3 reads CASSFYREGTQYF. Here the CDR3 DNA reads TGTGCCAGCAGTTTCTACAGGGAAGGGACCCAGTACTTC.

This clone was picked up one time. The chain joins TRBV2 to TRBJ2-7; D is possibly TRBD2 (5 bases). V lost 11 bases, J lost 2 bases, and 13 bases lay in between. The CDR3 is 12 residues long. Germline lookup yields CDR1 SNHLY and CDR2 FYNNEI. CDR3 in DNA: TGTGCCGCTAGCCGGGCAACCTACGAGCAGTACTTC. Residues: CAASRATYEQYF. Using reference TRBV2 and TRBJ2-7 for the parts outside the CDR3, the full variable domain is EPEVTQTPSHQVTQMGQEVILRCVPISNHLYFYWYRQILGQKVEFLVSFYNNEISEKSEIFDDQFSVERPDGSNFTLKIRSTKLEDSAMYFCAASRATYEQYFGPGTRLTVT.

The genes are TRBV5-4 and TRBJ2-1, with D hard to call. The CDR3 runs 14 residues. Per germline, CDR1 SGHNT and CDR2 YYREEE (reference sequence). V was cut by 0 bases and J by 0 bases, with 4 bases left in between. CDR3 sequence: CASSLGYSYNEQFF. The CDR3 DNA sequence: TGTGCCAGCAGCTTGGGTTACTCCTACAATGAGCAGTTCTTC.

The chain joins TRBV30 to TRBJ1-1; TRBD1 might be the D (5 bases). This CDR3 region has 14 residues. With 0 bases removed from V and 2 bases from J, the gap between germline ends came to 10 bases. Germline V lookup: CDR1 GTSNPN, CDR2 SVGIG (reference sequence). CDR3 sequence reads: CAWSVQAGNTEAFF. DNA for the CDR3: TGTGCCTGGAGTGTACAGGCAGGCAACACTGAAGCTTTCTTT.

J is TRBJ2-7 and V is TRBV11-2; no clear D. Germline CDR1 and CDR2: SGHAT and FQNNGV. V was shortened by 0 bases and J by 1 base, with 10 bases between the two germline ends. The CDR3 sequence is 15 residues long. The CDR3 nucleotides read TGTGCCAGCAGCTTAGAATCCCCCTATTCCTACGAGCAGTACTTC. It yields the protein CASSLESPYSYEQYF.

The chain carries TRBV5-1 and TRBJ2-4; tentatively, D is TRBD1 (5 bases). V was shortened by 1 base and J by 11 bases, with 19 bases between the two germline ends. Germline assignment: CDR1 SGHRS and CDR2 YFSETQ. This CDR3 is 15 amino acids long. CDR3 DNA: TGCGCCAGCAGCTTGACGACCCTCGGGCAAGGGGTTCAGTACTTC. Its translation is CASSLTTLGQGVQYF. The whole variable domain, filled in from reference TRBV5-1 and TRBJ2-4, reads KAGVTQTPRYLIKTRGQQVTLSCSPISGHRSVSWYQQTPGQGLQFLFEYFSETQRNKGNFPGRFSGRQFSNSRSEMNVSTLELGDSALYLCASSLTTLGQGVQYFGAGTRLSVL.

This clone was seen just once. This chain links TRBV4-1 with TRBJ1-1; no firm D call. The CDR3 consists of 16 residues. V gave up 5 bases and J gave up 0 bases, with 16 bases separating them. Germline V CDR1 and CDR2: MGHRA, YSYEKL. CDR3 residues: CASSKVPVSMNTEAFF. The DNA for the CDR3 is TGCGCCAGCAGCAAAGTACCGGTATCCATGAACACTGAAGCTTTCTTT.

The CDR3 region has the DNA TGTGCCAGCAGCGTAGGACTAGCTAGCTATGAGCAGTTCTTC. Translation: CASSVGLASYEQFF. V gene TRBV9 combines with J gene TRBJ2-1, with 7 bases that match TRBD2. Trimming removed 0 bases from V and 8 bases from J; junction bases left unmatched: 5. The CDR3 is made up of 14 amino acids. Germline V gene data show CDR1 as SGDLS and CDR2 as YYNGEE.

The chain couples TRBV9 to TRBJ2-1; TRBD2 matches 14 bases. CDR1 is SGDLS, CDR2 YYNGEE, per germline. V was pared by 2 bases and J by 6 bases, with 7 bases of the junction left unmatched. This CDR3 region has 17 residues. The CDR3: CASSVGGLAGGFNEQFF. DNA of the CDR3: TGTGCCAGCAGCGTTGGAGGACTAGCGGGGGGATTCAATGAGCAGTTCTTC.

The chain links TRBV14 to TRBJ2-2; TRBD1 might be the D (5 bases). The length of the CDR3 is 16 residues. Trimming shortened V by 4 bases and J by 3 bases, and 15 bases separated the two germline ends. Per germline, CDR1 SGHDN and CDR2 FVKESK. This CDR3 reads CASSPIGRGDTGELFF. As DNA, the CDR3 is TGTGCCAGCAGCCCTATAGGAAGGGGCGACACCGGGGAGCTGTTTTTT.

V usage is TRBV7-9 and J usage is TRBJ2-7; no reliable D call. V dropped 2 bases and J dropped 5 bases, with 7 bases sitting between them. Looked up from germline, CDR1 is SEHNR and CDR2 is FQNEAQ (reference sequence). The CDR3 contains 12 residues. The CDR3 is CASSLLQNEQYF. Written as DNA, the CDR3 is TGTGCCAGCAGCTTATTACAGAACGAGCAGTACTTC.

This chain joins TRBV11-2 and TRBJ1-4, with D perhaps matching TRBD1 (6 bases). The germline V gene encodes CDR1 SGHAT and CDR2 FQNNGV. V was clipped by 5 bases and J by 6 bases, with 13 bases between them. The CDR3 extends over 14 amino acids. CDR3 amino acids: CASSRRGRDEKLFF. The CDR3 region has the DNA TGTGCCAGCAGCCGAAGGGGGAGGGATGAAAAACTGTTTTTT.

Remarks on this clone: The junction does not match germline at one end; this may be a read error. The V call is TRBV7-7, the J call TRBJ2-7, with D possibly being TRBD1 (5 bases). The CDR3 consists of 14 residues. Germline CDR1 SSHAT, CDR2 FNYEAQ (reference sequence). The CDR3 reads CASSTGAGSYEQYF. The CDR3, as DNA: TGTGCTAGCAGCACCGGAGCAGGGTCCTACGAGCAGTACTTC.

This rearrangement joins TRBV6-5 to TRBJ2-1, with 9 bases identical to TRBD1. Germline-derived CDR1 and CDR2 are MNHEY and SVGAGI. The CDR3 runs to 16 residues. The junction had 4 bases not matched to a gene; V was cut back by 0 bases and J by 4 bases. For the CDR3, the DNA is TGTGCCAGCAGTTACTCCGACAGGGGGTTTTACAATGAGCAGTTCTTC. Translated: CASSYSDRGFYNEQFF.

This clone was seen a single time. The rearrangement links TRBV14 to TRBJ2-1; D call uncertain. The CDR3 totals 16 residues. From germline, CDR1 is SGHDN and CDR2 FVKESK. V was trimmed by 8 bases and J by 0 bases, leaving 17 bases between them. The CDR3 nucleotides are TGTGCCAGCTCTCCCCCAATCGGGTTCTCCTACAATGAGCAGTTCTTC. Its protein product is CASSPPIGFSYNEQFF.

The sample holds one count of this clone. V usage is TRBV4-1 and J usage is TRBJ2-7; 10 bases agree with TRBD2. V lost 1 base to trimming and J lost 4 bases; unmatched junction nucleotides: 4. The germline V gene encodes CDR1 MGHRA and CDR2 YSYEKL. The CDR3 contains 15 residues. CDR3 bases: TGCGCCAGCAGCCAAGGTCTAGCGGGAGTGTACGAGCAGTACTTC. Amino acids: CASSQGLAGVYEQYF.